This record looks at one TCR beta chain sequence and its context. What it binds is unknown. Germline CDR1 is LNHDA and CDR2 is SQIVND (reference sequence). Trimming removed 1 base from V and 1 base from J; junction bases left unmatched: 0. This CDR3 comprises 15 residues. Some second doses came at about 4 weeks and others at about 12 weeks; these were pooled. The entry originates in a study of T cell responses to AZD1222 COVID-19 vaccine. The study, taken as a whole, reports: Baseline testing showed seropositivity in only six AZD1222 recipients. Unmutated variant regions are reportedly targeted by nearly half of spike-specific TCRs. Spike regions recognized by vaccine-associated CD4 TCRs spanned the protein, led by 160-218 and 743-854.

The method was immunoSEQ multiplex PCR; TCRdb's version includes in-frame clones alone and lacks a portion of them. The sample contains approximately 110,000 clones, about 91% of which appear only once. The sample here was peripheral blood, taken 28 days after the second AZD1222 dose. The chain uses TRBV19 and TRBJ1-5, with TRBD1 matching 8 bases. The TCR sequence derives from an adult who received the AZD1222 COVID-19 vaccine. The CDR3 region is CASSIGDRSNQPQHF. CDR3 in DNA: TGTGCCAGTAGTATAGGGGACAGGAGCAATCAGCCCCAGCATTTT.